This T cell receptor (beta chain) was captured in a study of blood T cell repertoires in COVID-19. Germline CDR1 SGHDN, CDR2 FVKESK. The germline V and J ends were trimmed by 1 base and 4 bases, with 10 bases remaining between them. CDR3 length: 14 residues. Measured with immunoSEQ multiplex PCR; TCRdb has only the in-frame clones, and not every one. The sample records about 190,000 clones, roughly four fifths being singletons. Sequencing was carried out using peripheral blood. The J gene is TRBJ1-2, the V gene TRBV14; no reliable D call. The sequence was collected from a woman in her 40s with acute or convalescent COVID-19. The CDR3 here is CASSQGVGLYGYTF. CDR3 in DNA: TGTGCCAGCAGCCAAGGCGTGGGCCTCTATGGCTACACCTTC.